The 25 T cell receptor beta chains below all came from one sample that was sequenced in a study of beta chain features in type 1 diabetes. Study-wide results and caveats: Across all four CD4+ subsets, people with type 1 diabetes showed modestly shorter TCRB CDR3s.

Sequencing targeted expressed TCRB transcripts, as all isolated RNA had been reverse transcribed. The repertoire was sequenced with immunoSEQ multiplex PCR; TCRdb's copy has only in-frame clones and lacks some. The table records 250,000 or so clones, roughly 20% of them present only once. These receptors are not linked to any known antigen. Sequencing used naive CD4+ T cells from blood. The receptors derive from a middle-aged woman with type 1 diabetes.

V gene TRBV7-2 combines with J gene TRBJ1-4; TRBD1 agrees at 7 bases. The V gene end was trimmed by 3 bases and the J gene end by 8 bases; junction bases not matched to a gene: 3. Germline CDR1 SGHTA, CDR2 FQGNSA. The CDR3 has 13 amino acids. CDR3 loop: CASSFRGREKLFF. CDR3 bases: TGTGCCAGCAGCTTTAGGGGGCGAGAAAAACTGTTTTTT.

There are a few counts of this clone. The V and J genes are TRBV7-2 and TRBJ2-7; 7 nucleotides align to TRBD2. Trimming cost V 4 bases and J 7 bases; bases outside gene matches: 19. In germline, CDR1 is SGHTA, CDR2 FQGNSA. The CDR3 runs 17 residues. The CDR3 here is CASSSRPLAGLAEEQYF. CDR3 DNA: TGTGCCAGCAGCTCTAGACCTCTGGCGGGGCTAGCGGAGGAGCAGTACTTC.

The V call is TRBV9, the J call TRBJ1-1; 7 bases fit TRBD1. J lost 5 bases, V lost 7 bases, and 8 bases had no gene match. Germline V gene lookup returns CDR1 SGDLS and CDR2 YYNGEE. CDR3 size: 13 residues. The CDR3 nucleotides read TGTGCCAGCGGTACAGGGGTGGGGACTGAAGCTTTCTTT. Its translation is CASGTGVGTEAFF. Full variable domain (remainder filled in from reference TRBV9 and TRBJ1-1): DSGVTQTPKHLITATGQRVTLRCSPRSGDLSVYWYQQSLDQGLQFLIQYYNGEERAKGNILERFSAQQFPDLHSELNLSSLELGDSALYFCASGTGVGTEAFFGQGTRLTVV.

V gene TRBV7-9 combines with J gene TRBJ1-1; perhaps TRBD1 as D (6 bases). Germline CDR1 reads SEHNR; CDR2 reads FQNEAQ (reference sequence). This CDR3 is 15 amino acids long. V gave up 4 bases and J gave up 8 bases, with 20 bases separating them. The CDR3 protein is CASSYDWGQGPEAFF. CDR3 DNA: TGTGCCAGCAGCTACGATTGGGGGCAGGGCCCAGAAGCTTTCTTT. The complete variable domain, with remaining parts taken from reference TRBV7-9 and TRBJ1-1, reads DTGVSQNPRHKITKRGQNVTFRCDPISEHNRLYWYRQTLGQGPEFLTYFQNEAQLEKSRLLSDRFSAERPKGSFSTLEIQRTEQGDSAMYLCASSYDWGQGPEAFFGQGTRLTVV.

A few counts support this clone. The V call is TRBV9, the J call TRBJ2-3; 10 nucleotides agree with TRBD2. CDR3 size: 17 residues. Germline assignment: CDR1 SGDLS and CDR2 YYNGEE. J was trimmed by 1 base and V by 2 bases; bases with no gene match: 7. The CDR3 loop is CASSVLAGVGGTDTQYF. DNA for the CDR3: TGTGCCAGCAGCGTGCTAGCGGGAGTAGGTGGCACAGATACGCAGTATTTT.

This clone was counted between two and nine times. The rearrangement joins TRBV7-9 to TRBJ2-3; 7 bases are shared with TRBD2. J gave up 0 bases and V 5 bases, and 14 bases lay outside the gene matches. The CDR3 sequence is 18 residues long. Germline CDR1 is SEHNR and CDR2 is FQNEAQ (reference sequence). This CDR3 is CASSPPLGGSSSTDTQYF. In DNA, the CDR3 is TGTGCCAGCAGCCCCCCACTGGGCGGGAGCTCTAGCACAGATACGCAGTATTTT.

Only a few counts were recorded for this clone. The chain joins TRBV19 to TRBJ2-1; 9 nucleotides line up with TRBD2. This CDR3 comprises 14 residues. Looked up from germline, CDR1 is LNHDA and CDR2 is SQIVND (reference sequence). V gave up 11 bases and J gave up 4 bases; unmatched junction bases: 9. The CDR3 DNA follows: TGTGCCTCCGAACTAGCGGGTCCTTACAATGAGCAGTTCTTC. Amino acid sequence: CASELAGPYNEQFF.

CDR3: CAWSRDRAPAFF. In DNA form, the CDR3 reads TGTGCCTGGAGTCGGGACAGGGCTCCAGCTTTCTTT. V and J are TRBV30 and TRBJ1-1; TRBD1 matches at 9 bases. Trimming cost V 2 bases and J 10 bases; bases outside gene matches: 5. The CDR3 contains 12 residues. In germline, CDR1 is GTSNPN, CDR2 SVGIG (reference sequence).

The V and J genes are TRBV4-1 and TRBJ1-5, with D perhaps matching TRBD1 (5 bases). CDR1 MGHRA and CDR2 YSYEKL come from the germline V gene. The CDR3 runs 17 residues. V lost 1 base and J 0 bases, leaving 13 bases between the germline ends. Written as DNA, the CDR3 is TGCGCCAGCAGCCAAGCCCCGGGACTTCTTAGCAATCAGCCCCAGCATTTT. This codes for CASSQAPGLLSNQPQHF.

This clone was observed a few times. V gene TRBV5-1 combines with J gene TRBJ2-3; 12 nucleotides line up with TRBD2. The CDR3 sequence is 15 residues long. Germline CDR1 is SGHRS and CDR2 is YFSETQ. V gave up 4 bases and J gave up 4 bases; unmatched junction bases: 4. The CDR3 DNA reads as TGCGCCAGCAGCCCTAGCGGGAGGGCATCAGATACGCAGTATTTT. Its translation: CASSPSGRASDTQYF.

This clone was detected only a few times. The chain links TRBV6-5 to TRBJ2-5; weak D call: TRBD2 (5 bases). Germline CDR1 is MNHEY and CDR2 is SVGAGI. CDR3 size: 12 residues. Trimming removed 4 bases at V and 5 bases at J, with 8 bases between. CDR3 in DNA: TGTGCCAGCAGTTCCCCGGGGGAGACCCAGTACTTC. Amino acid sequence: CASSSPGETQYF.

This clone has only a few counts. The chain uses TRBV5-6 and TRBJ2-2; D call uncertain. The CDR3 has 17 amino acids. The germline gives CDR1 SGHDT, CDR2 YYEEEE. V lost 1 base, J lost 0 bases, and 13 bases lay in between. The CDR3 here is CASSLIGAPANTGELFF. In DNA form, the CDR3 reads TGTGCCAGCAGCTTGATAGGAGCGCCTGCGAACACCGGGGAGCTGTTTTTT.

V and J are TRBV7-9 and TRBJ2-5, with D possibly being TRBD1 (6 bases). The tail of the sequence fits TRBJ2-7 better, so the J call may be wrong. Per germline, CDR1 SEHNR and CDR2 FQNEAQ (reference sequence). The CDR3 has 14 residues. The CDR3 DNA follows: TGTGCCAGCAGCCTTTACAGGGCCAACTACGAGCAGTACTTC. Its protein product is CASSLYRANYEQYF.

The CDR3 region has the DNA TGCAGCGTTGAACCGGGACAGGGGCACTACGAGCAGTACTTC. This codes for CSVEPGQGHYEQYF. This chain joins TRBV29-1 and TRBJ2-7; 10 bases match TRBD1. Germline lookup yields CDR1 SQVTM and CDR2 ANQGSEA. The CDR3 totals 14 residues. V was pared by 2 bases and J by 3 bases, with 4 bases of the junction left unmatched.

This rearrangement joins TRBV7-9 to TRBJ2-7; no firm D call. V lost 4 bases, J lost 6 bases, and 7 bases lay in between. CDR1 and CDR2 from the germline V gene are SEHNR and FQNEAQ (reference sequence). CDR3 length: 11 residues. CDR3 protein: CASSYLSEQYF. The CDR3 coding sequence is TGTGCCAGCAGCTATCTTTCCGAGCAGTACTTC.

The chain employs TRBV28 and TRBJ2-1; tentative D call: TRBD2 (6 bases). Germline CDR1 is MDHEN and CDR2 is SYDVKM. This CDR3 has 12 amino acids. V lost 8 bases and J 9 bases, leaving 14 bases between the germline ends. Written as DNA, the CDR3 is TGTGCCAGCGGAGTCGGGAGTATTGAGCAGTTCTTC. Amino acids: CASGVGSIEQFF.

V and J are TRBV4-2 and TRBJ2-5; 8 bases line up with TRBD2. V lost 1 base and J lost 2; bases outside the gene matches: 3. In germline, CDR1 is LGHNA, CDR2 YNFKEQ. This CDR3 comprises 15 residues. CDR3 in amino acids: CASSQGSGAQETQYF. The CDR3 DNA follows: TGTGCCAGCAGCCAAGGTAGCGGGGCACAAGAGACCCAGTACTTC.

CDR3 sequence reads: CASSLAGRGSNTEAFF. CDR3 DNA sequence: TGCGCCAGCAGCTTGGCCGGTCGGGGATCGAACACTGAAGCTTTCTTT. The rearrangement uses TRBV5-1 and TRBJ1-1; no reliable D call. Germline V lookup: CDR1 SGHRS, CDR2 YFSETQ. The V gene lost 0 bases and the J gene lost 1 base, with 13 bases spanning the gap. This CDR3 region has 16 residues.

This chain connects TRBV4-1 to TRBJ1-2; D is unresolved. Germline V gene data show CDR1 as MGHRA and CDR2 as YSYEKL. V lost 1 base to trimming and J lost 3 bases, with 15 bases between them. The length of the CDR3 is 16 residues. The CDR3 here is CASSQGQHLTYYGYTF. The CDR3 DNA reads TGCGCCAGCAGCCAAGGACAACACCTTACCTACTATGGCTACACCTTC.

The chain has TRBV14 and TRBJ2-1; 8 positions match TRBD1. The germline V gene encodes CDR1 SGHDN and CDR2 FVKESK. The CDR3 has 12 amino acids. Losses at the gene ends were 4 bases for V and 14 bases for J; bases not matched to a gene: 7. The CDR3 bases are TGTGCCAGCAGCCTAGGGACAGGCCCTAAGTTCTTC. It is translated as CASSLGTGPKFF.

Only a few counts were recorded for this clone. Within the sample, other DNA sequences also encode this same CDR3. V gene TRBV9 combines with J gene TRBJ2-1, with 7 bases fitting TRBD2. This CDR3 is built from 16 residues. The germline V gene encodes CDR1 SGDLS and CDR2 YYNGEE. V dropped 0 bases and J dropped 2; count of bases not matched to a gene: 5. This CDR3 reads CASSVGGGRAYNEQFF. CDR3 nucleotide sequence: TGTGCCAGCAGCGTAGGTGGGGGGAGGGCCTACAATGAGCAGTTCTTC.

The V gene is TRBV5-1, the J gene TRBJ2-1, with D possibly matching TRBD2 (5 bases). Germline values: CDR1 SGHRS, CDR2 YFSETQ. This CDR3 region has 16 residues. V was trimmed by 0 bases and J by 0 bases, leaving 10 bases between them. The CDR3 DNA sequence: TGCGCCAGCAGCTTGGCACCGAGCGGCTCCTACAATGAGCAGTTCTTC. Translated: CASSLAPSGSYNEQFF.

CDR3 coding DNA: TGCAGCGTTCTGAGGACAACGAACACCGGGGAGCTGTTTTTT. Translating gives CSVLRTTNTGELFF. The chain has TRBV29-1 and TRBJ2-2; maybe TRBD1 (5 bases). The CDR3 contains 14 residues. Trimming took 5 bases from V and 0 from J, leaving 10 bases between them. Germline V gene sequence: CDR1 SQVTM, CDR2 ANQGSEA.

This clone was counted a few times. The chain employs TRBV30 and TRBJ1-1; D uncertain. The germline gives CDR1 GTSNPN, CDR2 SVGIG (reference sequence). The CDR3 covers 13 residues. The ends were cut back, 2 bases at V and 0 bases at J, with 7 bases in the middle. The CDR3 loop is CAWSLTMNTEAFF. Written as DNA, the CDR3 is TGTGCCTGGAGTCTAACCATGAACACTGAAGCTTTCTTT.

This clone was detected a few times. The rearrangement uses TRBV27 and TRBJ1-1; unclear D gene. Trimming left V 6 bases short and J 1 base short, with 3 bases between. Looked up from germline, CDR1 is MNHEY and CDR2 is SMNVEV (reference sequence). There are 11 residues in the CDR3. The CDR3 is CASSGNTEAFF. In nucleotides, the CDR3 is TGTGCCAGCAGCGGGAACACTGAAGCTTTCTTT.